This T cell receptor (beta chain) was documented in a study of T cells after yellow fever vaccination. Study results and limitations: Within FACS-sorted repertoires, abundant clonotypes contaminating from the bulk population could be present. After the booster, over 95% of CD4 and approximately 90% of CD8 primary-response clones were re-detected.

This clonotype was counted many times. The antigen remains unidentified. From the 5' RACE reads, TCRdb called clonotypes with MiXCR, one entry per CDR3 protein. The sample records roughly 65,000 distinct CDR3 sequences, 5% to 6.5% being singletons. The receptor was isolated from a man aged 18-30 years who received the YFV17D yellow fever vaccine. Sequenced here: CD4+ T cells sorted from PBMCs, sampled less than 16 days after the first yellow fever vaccination.

CDR3 DNA sequence: TGCGCCAGCAGCAATGAGGGGGGTACTGGGACCCAGTACTTC. Protein: CASSNEGGTGTQYF. The chain employs TRBV5-1 and TRBJ2-5, with D perhaps assigned TRBD1 or TRBD2 (6 bases each). Trimming left V 4 bases short and J 7 bases short, with 17 bases between. The CDR3 sequence is 14 residues long. Germline assignment: CDR1 SGHRS and CDR2 YFSETQ.